A selection of T cell receptor beta chains follows, all from one sample in a study of T cells expressing NK-cell markers. TCRdb reanalyzed the 5' RACE reads, giving one entry per CDR3 protein sequence and no DNA. This sample's table reports about 460,000 distinct CDR3 sequences. The sequencing input was blood T cells: a sorted CD56 or NKG2C T cell subset, CD4+ or CD8+ T cells, or bulk PBMC T cells (not recorded which). These receptors were taken from a woman aged 50 to 60 in good health. The CDR3 runs from the conserved cysteine through the conserved F or W.

j_call v_call cdr3_aa
TRBJ2-3 TRBV10-3 CAISPSGPGDTQYF
TRBJ2-3 TRBV7-7 CASSIGPGDTQYF
TRBJ1-1 TRBV11-1 CASSLLLGEAFF
TRBJ2-4 TRBV2 CASRPERVGKNIQYF
TRBJ2-3 TRBV2 CASTLLDDTDTQYF
TRBJ1-2 TRBV7-9 CASSLENYGYTF
TRBJ2-2 TRBV6-1 CASSPLAGGSPGELFF
TRBJ2-5 TRBV3-1 CASSRGIGETQYF
TRBJ1-1 TRBV3-1 CASSETIQMNTEAFF
TRBJ1-5 TRBV25-1 CASSEWGGQPQHF
TRBJ2-3 TRBV4-1 CASSRTLSDRVIWGTDTQYF
TRBJ2-1 TRBV29-1 CSVDPSSGSRGDNEQFF
TRBJ1-5 TRBV12-3/TRBV12-4 CAVSGPMGLSVNQPQHF
TRBJ2-3 TRBV6-1 CASSEGQGNTDTQYF
TRBJ2-1 TRBV5-5 CASRPGLAPYNEQFF
TRBJ2-1 TRBV9 CASSVAVTDRDEQFF
TRBJ1-2 TRBV11-2 CASSFSGTIGYTF
TRBJ2-2 TRBV10-3 CAISEGAQNTGELFF
TRBJ2-1 TRBV28 CASQGGAYTSEQFF
TRBJ2-2 TRBV7-2 CASSPAWWEPHTGELFF
TRBJ1-1 TRBV2 CASRLTGEGTEAFF
TRBJ2-5 TRBV29-1 CSYRGGGGRGETQYF
TRBJ2-5 TRBV15 CATSRVGLGETQYF
TRBJ2-7 TRBV29-1 CSVGLMGSGYEQYF
TRBJ2-1 TRBV27 CASSFLTSGLYNEQFF
TRBJ2-3 TRBV5-1 CASSLATSTVPQYF
TRBJ2-1 TRBV27 CASSDPESYNEQFF
TRBJ2-7 TRBV12-3/TRBV12-4 CASSFRRLGGFGQYF
TRBJ1-2 TRBV12-3/TRBV12-4 CASSFNSQGFYGYTF
TRBJ2-2 TRBV3-1 CASSQHPGTGSSGELFF
TRBJ2-6 TRBV12-3/TRBV12-4 CASSEDFSGANVLTF
TRBJ2-5 TRBV21-1 CASSKGREGQGPQETQYF
TRBJ1-4 TRBV6-5 CASKQQLPNEKLFF
TRBJ1-4 TRBV20-1 CSARSGTGATKLFF
TRBJ2-3 TRBV7-3 CASSLIRSWDTQYF
TRBJ2-1 TRBV10-3 CATGTAQDNEQFF
TRBJ1-1 TRBV6-2/TRBV6-3 CASKAETNTEAFF
TRBJ2-2 TRBV7-2 CASSPEAGTGELFF
TRBJ2-5 TRBV27 CASRRLAGQETQYF
TRBJ2-1 TRBV7-8 CASRLRAVRRSGNEQFF
TRBJ2-2 TRBV24-1 CATSATYGRELFF
TRBJ2-1 TRBV21-1 CASILDRGTIGEQFF
TRBJ2-3 TRBV6-5 CASSYFAGGTDTQYF
TRBJ1-3 TRBV5-1 CASSPGTIGNTIYF
TRBJ2-1 TRBV7-2 CASSAGLAGEQFF
TRBJ1-1 TRBV12-3/TRBV12-4 CASSLEDRGPAFF
TRBJ2-5 TRBV3-1 CASSQGSETQYF
TRBJ2-5 TRBV20-1 CSARGGAETQYF
TRBJ2-1 TRBV12-3/TRBV12-4 CASSSVGYNEQFF
TRBJ2-7 TRBV10-3 CAIRSGKSYEQYF
TRBJ2-5 TRBV29-1 CSVKAGHQRTQYF
TRBJ2-1 TRBV24-1 CATSDLWADEQFF
TRBJ1-1 TRBV5-1 CASSPTGVPPMNTEAFF
TRBJ2-3 TRBV2 CASSDALSGRGTDTQYF
TRBJ2-3 TRBV29-1 CSVEERDTQYF
TRBJ2-1 TRBV5-1 CASSPYHVDNEQFF